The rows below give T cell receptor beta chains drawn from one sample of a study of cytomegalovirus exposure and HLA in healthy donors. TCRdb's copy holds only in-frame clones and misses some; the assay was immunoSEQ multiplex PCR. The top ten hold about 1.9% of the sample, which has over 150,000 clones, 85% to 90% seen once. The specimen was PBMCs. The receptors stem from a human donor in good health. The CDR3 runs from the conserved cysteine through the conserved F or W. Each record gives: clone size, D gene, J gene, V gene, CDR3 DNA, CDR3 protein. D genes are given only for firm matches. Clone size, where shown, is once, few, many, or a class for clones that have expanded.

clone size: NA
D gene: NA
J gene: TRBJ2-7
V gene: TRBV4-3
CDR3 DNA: TGCGCCAGCAGCCAATCCCCACAGGGACAATCCTACGAGCAGTACTTC
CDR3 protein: CASSQSPQGQSYEQYF

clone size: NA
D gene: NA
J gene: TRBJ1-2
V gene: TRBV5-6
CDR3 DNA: TGTGCCAGCAGCTTGGACAGCTTCTATGGCTACACCTTC
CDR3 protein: CASSLDSFYGYTF

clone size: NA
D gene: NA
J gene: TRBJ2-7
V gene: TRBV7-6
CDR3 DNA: TGTGCCAGCAGCTTAGACGGTCTGCCAGGGGACGAGCAGTACTTC
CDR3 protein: CASSLDGLPGDEQYF

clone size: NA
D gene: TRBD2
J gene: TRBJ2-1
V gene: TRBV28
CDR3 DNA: TGTGCCAGCAGTCCTCTCCCAGGGACTAGCGGGAGGGAATCGGGCAATGAGCAGTTCTTC
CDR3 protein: CASSPLPGTSGRESGNEQFF

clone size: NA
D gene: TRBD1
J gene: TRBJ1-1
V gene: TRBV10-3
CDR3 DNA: TGTGCCATCAGAAAAACAGGGGGCATCGACACTGAAGCTTTCTTT
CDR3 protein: CAIRKTGGIDTEAFF

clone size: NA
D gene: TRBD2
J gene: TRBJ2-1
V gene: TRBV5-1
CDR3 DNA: TGCGCCAGCAGCTCTAACCAGCGGGGAGGCGGTGAGCAGTTCTTC
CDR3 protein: CASSSNQRGGGEQFF

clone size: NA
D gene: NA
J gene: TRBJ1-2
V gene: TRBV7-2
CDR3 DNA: TGTGCCAGCAGCCGCCAGGGGACTAACTATGGCTACACCTTC
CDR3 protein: CASSRQGTNYGYTF

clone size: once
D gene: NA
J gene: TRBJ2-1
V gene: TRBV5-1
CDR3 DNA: TGCGCCAGCAGCTTGGCGGGGGAGGCGTACAATGAGCAGTTCTTC
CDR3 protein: CASSLAGEAYNEQFF

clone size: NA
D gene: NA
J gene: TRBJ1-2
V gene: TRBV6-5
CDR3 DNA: TGTGCCAGCAGCCGTGCAGTCGGGGGCTATGGCTACACCTTC
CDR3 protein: CASSRAVGGYGYTF

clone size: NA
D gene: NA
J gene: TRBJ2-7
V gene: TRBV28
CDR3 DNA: TGTGCCAGCAGTTTATTTTCGACAACCCACTCCTACGAGCAGTACTTC
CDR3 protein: CASSLFSTTHSYEQYF